This T cell receptor beta chain emerged from a study of blood T cell repertoires in COVID-19. Generated by immunoSEQ multiplex PCR, the TCRdb table keeps only in-frame clones and is missing some. The data contain 150,000 to 200,000 clones, just over 90% of them seen just once; the ten biggest clones take up 2% to 3%. Germline lookup yields CDR1 GTSNPN and CDR2 SVGIG (reference sequence). The CDR3 is 17 amino acids. V was cut by 2 bases and J by 1 base, with 21 bases left in between. The rearrangement uses TRBV30 and TRBJ2-7, with D perhaps TRBD1 (6 bases). This clonotype originated in a man between 18 and 29 years old with acute or convalescent COVID-19. Sequencing input: peripheral blood. CDR3 loop: CAWSPKRGTSSSYEQYF. CDR3 nucleotides: TGTGCCTGGAGTCCAAAAAGAGGGACATCCTCTTCCTACGAGCAGTACTTC.